Listed below are T cell receptor beta chains from one sample, sequenced in a study of T cell responses to AZD1222 COVID-19 vaccine. Assay used: immunoSEQ multiplex PCR; TCRdb lists only in-frame clones, some missing. The sample shows 130,000 to 150,000 clones, around 83% of them seen only once. Sequencing was performed on peripheral blood, taken on day 0 of MenACWY control vaccination. These receptors all come from an adult in good health. The CDR3 runs from the conserved cysteine through the conserved F or W. Each record gives: D gene, J gene, clone size, V gene, CDR3 protein, CDR3 DNA. D genes are given only for firm matches. Rows may omit the clone size; those that give it use once, few, many or a size class.

D: .; J: TRBJ1-1; size: .; V: TRBV27; CDR3: CATALRSSLRDTEAFF; DNA: TGTGCCACTGCCCTCCGGTCATCTCTCCGGGACACTGAAGCTTTCTTT
D: .; J: TRBJ1-5; size: .; V: TRBV3-1/TRBV3-2; CDR3: CASSQGTLNQPQHF; DNA: TGTGCCAGCAGCCAAGGTACCCTCAATCAGCCCCAGCATTTT
D: .; J: TRBJ1-1; size: .; V: TRBV7-2; CDR3: CASSLVGFSTEAFF; DNA: TGTGCCAGCAGCTTAGTGGGGTTCTCCACTGAAGCTTTCTTT
D: .; J: TRBJ2-1; size: .; V: TRBV7-8; CDR3: CASSLVLGNEQFF; DNA: TGTGCCAGCAGCTTAGTATTGGGCAATGAGCAGTTCTTC
D: .; J: TRBJ2-2; size: few; V: TRBV7-6; CDR3: CASSLRRAGAGELFF; DNA: TGTGCCAGCAGCCTTAGAAGGGCAGGGGCCGGGGAGCTGTTTTTT
D: .; J: TRBJ1-2; size: .; V: TRBV5-6; CDR3: CASSSPKKANYGYTF; DNA: TGTGCCAGCAGCTCCCCAAAGAAAGCTAACTATGGCTACACCTTC
D: TRBD1; J: TRBJ1-6; size: .; V: TRBV10-3; CDR3: CAITGTENSPLHF; DNA: TGTGCCATCACCGGGACAGAAAATTCACCCCTCCACTTT
D: .; J: TRBJ1-2; size: .; V: TRBV28; CDR3: CASSPTSGPRDYGYTF; DNA: TGTGCCAGCAGCCCGACCTCGGGACCAAGGGACTATGGCTACACCTTC
D: .; J: TRBJ1-5; size: .; V: TRBV6-5; CDR3: CASSYSIGDSNQPQHF; DNA: TGTGCCAGCAGTTACTCGATAGGGGATAGCAATCAGCCCCAGCATTTT
D: .; J: TRBJ1-1; size: .; V: TRBV2; CDR3: CASSVRGLNTEAFF; DNA: TGTGCCAGCAGCGTAAGGGGACTGAACACTGAAGCTTTCTTT
D: .; J: TRBJ2-1; size: once; V: TRBV5-1; CDR3: CASSLGQAGEQFF; DNA: TGCGCCAGCAGCTTGGGACAGGCCGGTGAGCAGTTCTTC
D: TRBD2; J: TRBJ2-1; size: .; V: TRBV5-4; CDR3: CASSLNSGGASQQFF; DNA: TGTGCCAGCAGCTTGAATAGCGGGGGGGCCTCGCAGCAGTTCTTC
D: .; J: TRBJ1-3; size: .; V: TRBV2; CDR3: CASTSQVPGNTIYF; DNA: TGTGCCAGCACATCACAAGTACCTGGAAACACCATATATTTT
D: .; J: TRBJ1-1; size: .; V: TRBV7-3; CDR3: CASSFGGITEAFF; DNA: TGTGCCAGCAGCTTTGGGGGTATCACTGAAGCTTTCTTT
D: .; J: TRBJ1-2; size: .; V: TRBV18; CDR3: CASSPREDPRGSNYGYTF; DNA: TGTGCCAGCTCACCACGCGAAGACCCCCGGGGGAGCAACTATGGCTACACCTTC
D: TRBD2; J: TRBJ2-1; size: .; V: TRBV7-3; CDR3: CASSPGGSSYNEQFF; DNA: TGTGCCAGCAGCCCGGGAGGGAGCTCCTACAATGAGCAGTTCTTC
D: TRBD1; J: TRBJ1-6; size: .; V: TRBV30; CDR3: CAWNQGTANSPLHF; DNA: TGTGCCTGGAACCAGGGGACAGCCAATTCACCCCTCCACTTT
D: .; J: TRBJ2-1; size: .; V: TRBV5-4; CDR3: CASRPGLPSYNEQFF; DNA: TGTGCCAGCAGGCCGGGACTCCCATCCTACAATGAGCAGTTCTTC
D: .; J: TRBJ2-2; size: .; V: TRBV6-5; CDR3: CASSYTGLYTGELFF; DNA: TGTGCCAGCAGTTACACCGGGTTGTACACCGGGGAGCTGTTTTTT